This is a list of T cell receptor beta chains from one sample in a study of blood T cells in healthy people across ages. TCRdb ran MiXCR on the 5' RACE reads and lists one entry per CDR3 protein. The sample carries approximately 880,000 distinct CDR3 sequences, around 49% recorded once. Material for sequencing was blood. These receptors originate from a man aged 30-40 years in good health. Each CDR3 is given with its conserved first and last residue. The D gene is left open where the match is weak. Clone size, where shown, is once, few, many, or a class for clones that have expanded.

D gene	clone size	V gene	J gene	CDR3 protein	CDR3 DNA
-	-	TRBV28	TRBJ1-5	CASSPSPSEQPQHF	TGTGCCAGCAGCCCCTCCCCGTCAGAGCAGCCCCAGCATTTT
-	once	TRBV6-5	TRBJ2-7	CASSLQTTGAPSEQYF	TGTGCCAGCAGTCTTCAGACAACGGGGGCCCCCTCCGAGCAGTACTTC
TRBD2	-	TRBV29-1	TRBJ2-3	CSVGLNTDTQYF	TGCAGCGTGGGACTAAACACAGATACGCAGTATTTT
-	few	TRBV6-5	TRBJ2-4	CASSPMDVGNIQYF	TGTGCCAGCAGCCCAATGGACGTCGGAAACATTCAGTACTTC
-	-	TRBV29-1	TRBJ1-1	CSVVTENTEAFF	TGCAGCGTTGTTACAGAGAACACTGAAGCTTTCTTT
-	-	TRBV10-3	TRBJ2-3	CAKPLRDTKCTDTQYF	TGTGCCAAACCGCTCCGGGACACGAAATGCACAGATACGCAGTATTTT
-	-	TRBV27	TRBJ1-1	CASSLGWGRTEAFF	TGTGCCAGCAGTTTAGGCTGGGGGCGCACTGAAGCTTTCTTT
TRBD1	-	TRBV24-1	TRBJ1-2	CATSDPGQGASVHGYTF	TGTGCCACCAGTGATCCCGGACAGGGGGCATCGGTACATGGCTACACCTTC
TRBD1	-	TRBV18	TRBJ2-7	CASSTGTGGGEQYF	TGTGCCAGCTCAACAGGGACAGGGGGTGGCGAGCAGTACTTC
TRBD2	-	TRBV7-2	TRBJ2-3	CATGKAGGTVGTQYF	TGTGCCACCGGAAAAGCGGGGGGGACGGTTGGTACGCAGTATTTT
TRBD1	-	TRBV29-1	TRBJ2-7	CSVVQGGYEQYF	TGCAGCGTTGTACAGGGGGGATATGAGCAGTACTTC
-	-	TRBV6-2/TRBV6-3	TRBJ2-4	CASSYSGGYKNIQYF	TGTGCCAGCAGTTACTCTGGGGGCTACAAAAACATTCAGTACTTC
-	many	TRBV20-1	TRBJ1-3	CSATGYPSGNTIYF	TGCAGTGCTACAGGTTACCCCTCTGGAAACACCATATATTTT
-	-	TRBV7-2	TRBJ1-2	CASSLEGEYYGYTF	TGTGCCAGCAGCTTAGAGGGCGAGTACTATGGCTACACCTTC
-	many	TRBV4-2	TRBJ2-3	CASSQELGLGTDTQYF	TGTGCCAGCAGCCAAGAATTGGGGCTTGGCACAGATACGCAGTATTTT
-	once	TRBV7-9	TRBJ1-4	CASSLAAGLEKLFF	TGTGCCAGCAGCTTAGCGGCAGGGCTCGAAAAACTGTTTTTT
-	-	TRBV5-6	TRBJ1-1	CASSAETGWDTEAFF	TGTGCCAGCAGCGCAGAGACAGGCTGGGACACTGAAGCTTTCTTT
TRBD2	many	TRBV7-2	TRBJ2-1	CASSLGGTTLNEQFF	TGTGCCAGCAGCTTAGGGGGGACTACCCTCAATGAGCAGTTCTTC
-	once	TRBV7-9	TRBJ2-1	CTSSPTDIYNEQFF	TGTACCAGCAGCCCAACTGATATCTACAATGAGCAGTTCTTC
-	few	TRBV20-1	TRBJ1-2	CSAPTVGDGYTF	TGCAGTGCTCCTACCGTGGGGGACGGCTACACCTTC
TRBD1	-	TRBV20-1	TRBJ2-1	CSASRDRNNEQFF	TGCAGTGCTAGTCGGGACAGGAACAATGAGCAGTTCTTC
-	-	TRBV9	TRBJ1-2	CASSPLSSGSYGYTF	TGTGCCAGCAGCCCTTTGTCGTCCGGTTCCTATGGCTACACCTTC
-	-	TRBV30	TRBJ2-5	CAWSQQQTQYF	TGTGCCTGGAGTCAGCAGCAGACCCAGTACTTC
-	-	TRBV7-7	TRBJ2-7	CASSLKSVSYNEQYF	TGTGCTAGCAGCCTAAAAAGCGTCTCCTACAATGAGCAGTACTTC
TRBD1	-	TRBV7-2	TRBJ2-7	CASSFLGHRGRGSFYEQYF	TGTGCCAGCAGCTTCCTAGGGCACAGGGGCCGAGGCTCCTTCTACGAGCAGTACTTC
TRBD2	many	TRBV24-1	TRBJ2-3	CATSDLSGTSGDTDTQYF	TGTGCCACCAGTGATTTGTCGGGGACTAGCGGAGACACAGATACGCAGTATTTT
-	few	TRBV4-1	TRBJ2-5	CASSKAAMETQYF	TGCGCCAGCAGCAAAGCGGCTATGGAGACCCAGTACTTC
-	-	TRBV4-2	TRBJ2-5	CASSQDIAVQETQYF	TGTGCCAGCAGCCAAGACATAGCGGTACAAGAGACCCAGTACTTC
-	-	TRBV5-6	TRBJ1-2	CASSLDRTDYGYTF	TGTGCCAGCAGCTTGGACAGAACAGACTATGGCTACACCTTC
-	-	TRBV29-1	TRBJ2-6	CSVVYQGRANVLTF	TGCAGCGTTGTATACCAAGGCAGGGCCAACGTCCTGACTTTC
-	-	TRBV7-9	TRBJ1-1	CASSLEPGTRTEAFF	TGTGCCAGCAGCTTAGAGCCAGGGACGCGCACTGAAGCTTTCTTT
-	-	TRBV4-3	TRBJ2-5	CASSQSRVFGTQYF	TGCGCCAGCAGCCAAAGTAGGGTTTTCGGGACCCAGTACTTC
-	-	TRBV2	TRBJ1-5	CASRTGGYSNQPQHF	TGTGCCAGCAGGACCGGGGGATATAGCAATCAGCCCCAGCATTTT
-	few	TRBV4-3	TRBJ2-3	CASSQGGSPQSTDTQYF	TGCGCCAGCAGCCAAGGAGGATCCCCGCAAAGCACAGATACGCAGTATTTT
-	-	TRBV12-3/TRBV12-4	TRBJ1-2	CASTLSNRDYGYTF	TGTGCCAGCACCTTAAGCAACAGGGACTATGGCTACACCTTC